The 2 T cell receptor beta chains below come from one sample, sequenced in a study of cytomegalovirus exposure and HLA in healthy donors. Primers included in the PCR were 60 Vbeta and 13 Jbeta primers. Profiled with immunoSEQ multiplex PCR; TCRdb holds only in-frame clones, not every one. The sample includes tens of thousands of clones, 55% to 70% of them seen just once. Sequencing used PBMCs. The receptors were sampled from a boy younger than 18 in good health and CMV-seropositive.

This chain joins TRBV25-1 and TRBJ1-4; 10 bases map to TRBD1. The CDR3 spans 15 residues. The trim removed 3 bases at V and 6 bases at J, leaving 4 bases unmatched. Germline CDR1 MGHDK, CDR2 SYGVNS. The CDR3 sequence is CASSDRGQGYEKLFF. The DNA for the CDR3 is TGTGCCAGCAGTGACCGGGGACAGGGGTATGAAAAACTGTTTTTT.

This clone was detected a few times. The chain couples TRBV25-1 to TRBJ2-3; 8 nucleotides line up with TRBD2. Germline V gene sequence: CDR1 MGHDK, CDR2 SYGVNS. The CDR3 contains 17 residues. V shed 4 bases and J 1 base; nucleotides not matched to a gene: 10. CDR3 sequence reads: CASSARRGSGGTDTQYF. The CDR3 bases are TGTGCCAGCAGTGCCCGACGGGGTAGCGGGGGCACAGATACGCAGTATTTT.